Presented here are 12 T cell receptor beta chains from one specimen sequenced in a study of T cell responses to AZD1222 COVID-19 vaccine. Repertoires were generated with immunoSEQ multiplex PCR, while TCRdb's copy carries only in-frame clones and drops some. The repertoire consists of 100,000 or so clones, with more than 75% occurring once and the leading ten covering over 3%. Sequencing used peripheral blood, obtained on day 0 of AZD1222 vaccination. These receptors were taken from an adult in good health.

The chain carries TRBV5-1 and TRBJ2-7, with a weak D call TRBD1 (5 bases). V lost 0 bases to trimming and J lost 5 bases, with 9 bases between them. The CDR3 loop spans 13 amino acids. Germline loops: CDR1 SGHRS, CDR2 YFSETQ. CDR3 DNA sequence: TGCGCCAGCAGCTTGGGTGGGGCCAACGAGCAGTACTTC. Encoded protein: CASSLGGANEQYF. Full variable domain (remainder filled in from reference TRBV5-1 and TRBJ2-7): KAGVTQTPRYLIKTRGQQVTLSCSPISGHRSVSWYQQTPGQGLQFLFEYFSETQRNKGNFPGRFSGRQFSNSRSEMNVSTLELGDSALYLCASSLGGANEQYFGPGTRLTVT.

The chain recombines TRBV5-1 with TRBJ1-3; possible D gene TRBD1, 5 bases. Germline V gives CDR1 SGHRS, CDR2 YFSETQ. V lost 1 base to trimming and J lost 0 bases, with 20 bases between them. The CDR3 spans 19 residues. CDR3 in DNA: TGCGCCAGCAGCTTGAGGGGTTTTGTTGCGGGGTACTCTGGAAACACCATATATTTT. Translation: CASSLRGFVAGYSGNTIYF.

The rearrangement joins TRBV29-1 to TRBJ2-2, with D uncertain. Germline V lookup: CDR1 SQVTM, CDR2 ANQGSEA. The CDR3 extends over 15 amino acids. Trimming removed 4 bases at V and 3 bases at J, with 15 bases between. CDR3 loop: CSVVVGSMDTGELFF. As DNA, the CDR3 is TGCAGCGTTGTTGTGGGGTCCATGGACACCGGGGAGCTGTTTTTT.

This clone was observed once. The chain carries TRBV19 and TRBJ1-6; D gene unclear. The CDR3 sequence is 16 residues long. V gave up 4 bases and J gave up 0 bases, with 10 bases separating them. CDR1 and CDR2 (germline): LNHDA, SQIVND (reference sequence). The CDR3 bases are TGTGCCAGTAGTACCCAGCTGAGCTCCTATAATTCACCCCTCCACTTT. Translation: CASSTQLSSYNSPLHF.

The chain joins TRBV3-1 (or the pseudogene TRBV3-2) to TRBJ1-4, with unresolved D. CDR1 and CDR2 from the germline V gene are LGHDT and YNNKEL (reference sequence). With 3 bases removed from V and 5 bases from J, the gap between germline ends came to 13 bases. CDR3 length: 15 amino acids. Here the CDR3 reads CASSHEPGLNEKLFF. The CDR3 coding sequence is TGTGCCAGCAGCCACGAACCGGGCCTCAATGAAAAACTGTTTTTT.

The chain joins TRBV9 to TRBJ2-5, with a possible D match to TRBD1 (6 bases). The CDR3 covers 16 residues. Germline V gene data show CDR1 as SGDLS and CDR2 as YYNGEE. V lost 2 bases to trimming and J lost 3 bases, with 17 bases between them. The CDR3 DNA sequence: TGTGCCAGCAGCGTGGGAACAGGGCTAGTTGAAGAGACCCAGTACTTC. This gives the protein CASSVGTGLVEETQYF. The full variable domain, completed using reference TRBV9 and TRBJ2-5, is DSGVTQTPKHLITATGQRVTLRCSPRSGDLSVYWYQQSLDQGLQFLIQYYNGEERAKGNILERFSAQQFPDLHSELNLSSLELGDSALYFCASSVGTGLVEETQYFGPGTRLLVL.

This sequence joins TRBV7-3 and TRBJ2-3; possible D gene TRBD1, 5 bases. Germline V gene data show CDR1 as SGHTA and CDR2 as FQGTGA. The germline V and J ends were trimmed by 2 bases and 7 bases, with 13 bases remaining between them. This CDR3 has 14 amino acids. The DNA for the CDR3 is TGTGCCAGCAGCTTAGCAGGGAACCCCCATACGCAGTATTTT. Amino acids: CASSLAGNPHTQYF.

The gene calls are TRBV11-2 and TRBJ2-3, with D unresolved. This CDR3 has 16 residues. Per germline, CDR1 SGHAT and CDR2 FQNNGV. Trimming stripped 2 bases from V and 4 bases from J, with 16 bases between. The CDR3 sequence is CASSLTSAPPADTQYF. Written as DNA, the CDR3 is TGTGCCAGCAGCTTAACGTCGGCTCCCCCAGCAGATACGCAGTATTTT.

This clone was seen only once. This chain links TRBV20-1 with TRBJ1-2; 9 bases map to TRBD1. The CDR3 sequence is 13 residues long. From germline, CDR1 is DFQATT and CDR2 SNEGSKA (reference sequence). V was pared by 6 bases and J by 5 bases, with 7 bases of the junction left unmatched. This CDR3 reads CSASAGQGYGYTF. Here the CDR3 DNA reads TGCAGTGCAAGTGCGGGACAGGGATATGGCTACACCTTC.

This clone showed up just once. This sequence joins TRBV6-6 and TRBJ2-5; 14 positions match TRBD2. Germline values: CDR1 MNHNY, CDR2 SVGAGI (reference sequence). V lost 2 bases, J lost 5 bases, and 4 bases stayed unmatched. This CDR3 spans 16 amino acids. The CDR3 bases are TGTGCCAGCAGTTACACGGGGACTAGCGGGGGTGAGACCCAGTACTTC. This encodes CASSYTGTSGGETQYF.

CDR3 loop: CSVEDPRGSRNTIYF. CDR3 coding DNA: TGCAGCGTTGAAGATCCCAGGGGTTCGCGGAACACCATATATTTT. The gene calls are TRBV29-1 and TRBJ1-3, with D possibly matching TRBD1 (6 bases). V was pared by 0 bases and J by 7 bases, with 16 bases between. Per germline, CDR1 SQVTM and CDR2 ANQGSEA. This CDR3 has 15 amino acids.

The chain combines TRBV7-9 with TRBJ2-3, with D tentatively TRBD1 or TRBD2 (6 bases each). CDR1 is SEHNR, CDR2 FQNEAQ, per germline (reference sequence). The V and J ends lost 7 bases and 3 bases respectively, with 14 bases between them. The CDR3 is 14 residues long. The CDR3 sequence is CASKGQGRTDTQYF. As DNA, the CDR3 is TGTGCCAGCAAGGGGCAGGGGAGGACAGATACGCAGTATTTT.